What follows are 16 T cell receptor beta chains derived from one specimen sequenced in a study of cytomegalovirus exposure and HLA in healthy donors. The study ran its PCR with 60 Vbeta and 13 Jbeta primers. The protocol was immunoSEQ multiplex PCR, while the TCRdb copy is restricted to in-frame clones and leaves out a portion. The sample yields some 40,000 clones, over 70% seen once. The sequenced sample was PBMCs. The receptor source for this set is a young man in good health and CMV-seronegative.

This chain uses TRBV27 with TRBJ2-1; tentatively, D is TRBD1 (6 bases). The germline CDR1 and CDR2 sequences are MNHEY and SMNVEV (reference sequence). V was trimmed by 6 bases and J by 3 bases, leaving 24 bases between them. The CDR3 runs 18 residues. CDR3 nucleotides: TGTGCCAGCAGGGAGAGGCTACAAGGACAGACCCGCTACAATGAGCAGTTCTTC. It yields the protein CASRERLQGQTRYNEQFF.

This sequence joins TRBV9 and TRBJ2-7; the D gene is possibly TRBD2 (6 bases). CDR1 and CDR2 from the germline V gene are SGDLS and YYNGEE. Between the trimmed V and J ends, which lost 3 bases and 8 bases, there was a span of 27 bases. The CDR3 runs 17 residues. The CDR3: CASSAPKGGGTPHKQYF. CDR3 DNA: TGTGCCAGCAGCGCCCCTAAAGGAGGAGGGACCCCCCACAAGCAGTACTTC.

This clone appeared once. This rearrangement joins TRBV14 to TRBJ2-7; TRBD1 matches 10 bases. The germline V gene encodes CDR1 SGHDN and CDR2 FVKESK. The CDR3 runs 16 residues. V lost 2 bases and J lost 5; bases outside the gene matches: 9. This chain's CDR3 is CASSQRGGQGRNEQYF. CDR3 nucleotides: TGTGCCAGCAGCCAACGTGGGGGACAGGGGAGGAACGAGCAGTACTTC.

This clone came up once. The CDR3 is CASSVTSGTYNEQFF. The DNA for the CDR3 is TGTGCCAGCAGCGTTACTAGCGGAACCTACAATGAGCAGTTCTTC. The V call is TRBV9, the J call TRBJ2-1, with 8 nucleotides matching TRBD2. From germline, CDR1 is SGDLS and CDR2 YYNGEE. V lost 2 bases to trimming and J lost 2 bases; unmatched junction nucleotides: 3. CDR3 size: 15 residues.

V gene TRBV18 combines with J gene TRBJ2-5; the match to TRBD2 covers 9 bases. The DNA end is more similar to TRBJ2-7, so the J call may be wrong. The length of the CDR3 is 17 residues. Germline V gene lookup returns CDR1 KGHSH and CDR2 LQKENI. The CDR3 bases are TGTGCCAGCTCACCCCCGACAGGAGGCGGGGGGGCCCACGAGCAGTACTTC. This encodes CASSPPTGGGGAHEQYF.

The chain joins TRBV7-8 to TRBJ2-1; 7 nucleotides line up with TRBD2. The ends lost 5 bases at V and 3 bases at J; junction bases unmatched: 10. Germline V gives CDR1 SGHVS, CDR2 FQNEAQ. This CDR3 contains 16 residues. Here the CDR3 reads CASSIWSGVIYNEQFF. The CDR3 DNA reads as TGTGCCAGCAGCATCTGGAGCGGGGTTATCTACAATGAGCAGTTCTTC.

V gene TRBV25-1 combines with J gene TRBJ2-7; D possibly corresponds to TRBD1 (6 bases). The ends were cut back, 2 bases at V and 4 bases at J, with 18 bases in the middle. Germline values: CDR1 MGHDK, CDR2 SYGVNS. The CDR3 totals 16 residues. This chain's CDR3 is CASSEPNAGTFYEQYF. DNA for the CDR3: TGTGCCAGCAGTGAACCCAACGCAGGGACATTTTACGAGCAGTACTTC.

This clone was picked up one time. At one end the junction does not follow the germline gene, possibly because of a read error. The CDR3 DNA is TGCAGCGCGGACACCAGCTCTGGGACCAACGTCCTGACTTTC. Protein sequence: CSADTSSGTNVLTF. This chain links TRBV29-1 with TRBJ2-6; TRBD1 is a possible D gene (5 bases). Germline V gene sequence: CDR1 SQVTM, CDR2 ANQGSEA. CDR3 size: 14 residues.

The V gene is TRBV28, the J gene TRBJ1-4, with 10 positions matching TRBD1. The V gene end was trimmed by 3 bases and the J gene end by 5 bases; junction bases not matched to a gene: 3. The CDR3 loop spans 15 amino acids. From germline, CDR1 is MDHEN and CDR2 SYDVKM. The CDR3 region is CASSFWTGGNEKLFF. In nucleotides, the CDR3 is TGTGCCAGCAGTTTCTGGACAGGGGGAAATGAAAAACTGTTTTTT.

The chain combines TRBV9 with TRBJ2-1; 10 nucleotides agree with TRBD2. Germline V lookup: CDR1 SGDLS, CDR2 YYNGEE. The ends lost 3 bases at V and 4 bases at J; junction bases unmatched: 10. The CDR3 runs 17 residues. CDR3: CASSDLSGRGLYNEQFF. DNA of the CDR3: TGTGCCAGCAGCGACCTGAGCGGGAGGGGATTGTACAATGAGCAGTTCTTC.

This clone has a handful of counts. The V gene is TRBV2, the J gene TRBJ2-4, with D tentatively TRBD2 (5 bases). The germline V gene encodes CDR1 SNHLY and CDR2 FYNNEI. The V and J ends lost 1 base and 16 bases respectively, with 11 bases between them. The CDR3 contains 11 residues. The CDR3 DNA reads as TGTGCCAGCAGTGAAGTGGCGGGTACTTACTTC. Protein sequence: CASSEVAGTYF.

This clone came up a few times. The chain carries TRBV10-3 and TRBJ1-1; D ambiguous. Looked up from germline, CDR1 is ENHRY and CDR2 is SYGVKD. The V and J ends lost 2 bases and 3 bases respectively, with 7 bases between them. The CDR3 length is 13 residues. The CDR3 loop is CAISEGRHTEAFF. The CDR3 DNA reads TGTGCCATCAGTGAGGGGCGCCACACTGAAGCTTTCTTT.

V is TRBV9 and J is TRBJ1-2; the match to TRBD1 covers 8 bases. The CDR3 contains 13 residues. Germline lookup yields CDR1 SGDLS and CDR2 YYNGEE. J gave up 4 bases and V 4 bases, and 3 bases lay outside the gene matches. The CDR3 sequence: CASSNGQGYGYTF. The CDR3 DNA sequence: TGTGCCAGCAGCAATGGACAGGGCTATGGCTACACCTTC.

This clone was detected once. V usage is TRBV4-1 and J usage is TRBJ1-5, with D tentatively TRBD1 (6 bases). The V end lost 0 bases, the J end lost 0 bases, and 15 bases lay between the germline ends. This CDR3 spans 18 amino acids. Per the germline V gene, CDR1 is MGHRA and CDR2 is YSYEKL. The CDR3 DNA is TGCGCCAGCAGCCAAGAGCCCGGGACACTATATAGCAATCAGCCCCAGCATTTT. Translation gives CASSQEPGTLYSNQPQHF.

The chain is built from TRBV19 and TRBJ1-2; 7 bases agree with TRBD1. The junction had 10 bases not matched to a gene; V was cut back by 7 bases and J by 2 bases. Germline CDR1 reads LNHDA; CDR2 reads SQIVND (reference sequence). The CDR3 runs 15 residues. The CDR3 reads CASTQGQRPNYGYTF. The CDR3 region has the DNA TGTGCCAGTACCCAGGGACAGAGACCAAACTATGGCTACACCTTC.

This clone came up a few times. The chain links TRBV7-9 to TRBJ1-5; no clear D. Germline values: CDR1 SEHNR, CDR2 FQNEAQ (reference sequence). This CDR3 comprises 13 residues. Trimming took 8 bases from V and 5 from J, leaving 13 bases between them. CDR3 in amino acids: CASHRGGDQPQHF. The CDR3 DNA is TGTGCCAGCCACCGGGGAGGAGATCAGCCCCAGCATTTT.